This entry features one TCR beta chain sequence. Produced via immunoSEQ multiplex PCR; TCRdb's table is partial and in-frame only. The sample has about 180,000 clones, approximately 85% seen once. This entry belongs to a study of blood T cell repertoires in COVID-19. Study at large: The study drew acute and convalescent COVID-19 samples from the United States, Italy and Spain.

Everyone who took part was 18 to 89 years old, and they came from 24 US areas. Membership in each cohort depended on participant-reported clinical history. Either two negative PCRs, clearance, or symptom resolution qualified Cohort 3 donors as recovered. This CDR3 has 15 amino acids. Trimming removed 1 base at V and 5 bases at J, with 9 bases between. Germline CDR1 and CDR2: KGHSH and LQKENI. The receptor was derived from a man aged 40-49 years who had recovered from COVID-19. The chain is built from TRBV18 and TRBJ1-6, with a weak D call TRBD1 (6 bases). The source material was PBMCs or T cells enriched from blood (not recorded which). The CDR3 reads CASSPLSGDNSPLHF. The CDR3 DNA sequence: TGTGCCAGCTCACCACTTTCAGGGGATAATTCACCCCTCCACTTT.